This TCR beta chain was identified during a study of blood T cell repertoires in COVID-19. For the study at large: Specimens from acute and convalescent COVID-19 originated in the United States, Italy and Spain. From T cells, B-cell-depleted T cells, or PBMCs came the material, which was cDNA or gDNA.

Germline V gene lookup returns CDR1 MNHEY and CDR2 SMNVEV (reference sequence). Trimming removed 1 base at V and 5 bases at J, with 6 bases between. CDR3 size: 14 residues. In the original workflow: Nucleated cell number was recorded as an estimate derived from reference gene primer amplification. Clones were read by immunoSEQ multiplex PCR, and TCRdb kept only the in-frame ones, dropping some. V, J and clone size are taken as reported in that table, and D and trimming were inferred from the DNA itself. The sample lists some 300,000 clones; around nine tenths were seen once. Sequencing input: peripheral blood. The source of this sequence is a man in his 70s with acute or convalescent COVID-19. This chain joins TRBV27 and TRBJ1-6; possible D gene TRBD1, 6 bases. The CDR3 DNA reads as TGTGCCAGCAGTTTATGGACAGATAATTCACCCCTCCACTTT. Encoded protein: CASSLWTDNSPLHF.